These T cell receptor beta chains were read from a single sample in a study of Tregs in tolerant kidney transplant recipients. Produced via immunoSEQ multiplex PCR; TCRdb's table is partial and in-frame only. Altogether hundreds of thousands of clones are present, 80% to 85% being singletons, with the ten largest covering roughly 0.67%. The sample consisted of CD4+ T cells from blood. These receptors originate from a human donor in good health. Both conserved end residues are part of each CDR3. Fields, in order: V gene, J gene, CDR3 protein.

v_call: TRBV7-9; j_call: TRBJ2-7; cdr3_aa: CASSWRLAGGPKSYEQYF
v_call: TRBV4-1; j_call: TRBJ2-3; cdr3_aa: CASRRLPSAADTQYF
v_call: TRBV7-6; j_call: TRBJ1-5; cdr3_aa: CASSLLGQPQHF
v_call: TRBV19; j_call: TRBJ1-5; cdr3_aa: CASSPSPRANQPQHF
v_call: TRBV7-8; j_call: TRBJ2-1; cdr3_aa: CASSKLADEQFF
v_call: TRBV6-6; j_call: TRBJ2-5; cdr3_aa: CASIGIRGQSRETQYF
v_call: TRBV9; j_call: TRBJ1-3; cdr3_aa: CASSGGGNTIYF
v_call: TRBV30; j_call: TRBJ1-5; cdr3_aa: CAWRQTVSQPQHF
v_call: TRBV7-9; j_call: TRBJ1-5; cdr3_aa: CASSLGDSSYQPQHF
v_call: TRBV9; j_call: NA; cdr3_aa: CASSVGLLPYEQFF
v_call: TRBV14; j_call: TRBJ1-2; cdr3_aa: CASSPRLGEGYTF
v_call: TRBV5-1; j_call: TRBJ2-1; cdr3_aa: CASSLGGGGLNEQFF
v_call: TRBV7-9; j_call: TRBJ2-4; cdr3_aa: CASSLGGVGAKNIQYF
v_call: TRBV13; j_call: TRBJ1-2; cdr3_aa: CASSLVGQVHGYTF
v_call: TRBV5-1; j_call: TRBJ2-5; cdr3_aa: CASSLGQGWLVTQYF
v_call: TRBV6-4; j_call: TRBJ1-5; cdr3_aa: CASGGRTYSNQPQHF
v_call: TRBV7-9; j_call: TRBJ2-6; cdr3_aa: CASSLEGGRSGANVLTF
v_call: TRBV7-3; j_call: TRBJ1-6; cdr3_aa: CASGLTQGPNSPLHF
v_call: TRBV30; j_call: TRBJ2-7; cdr3_aa: CAWSSGTQPEQYF
v_call: TRBV19; j_call: TRBJ1-2; cdr3_aa: CASEPGARYRGYTF
v_call: TRBV6-5; j_call: TRBJ2-7; cdr3_aa: CASSYRTGGAYEQYF
v_call: TRBV6-5; j_call: TRBJ2-7; cdr3_aa: CASSYSGRGRNYEQYF
v_call: TRBV7-2; j_call: TRBJ2-1; cdr3_aa: CASTRGTVLKFSYNEQFF
v_call: TRBV11-1; j_call: TRBJ1-2; cdr3_aa: CASSRTGNYGYTF
v_call: TRBV5-1; j_call: TRBJ2-5; cdr3_aa: CASSLELRGGEETQYF
v_call: TRBV5-6; j_call: TRBJ2-7; cdr3_aa: CASSLPGTLLYEQYF
v_call: TRBV20-1; j_call: TRBJ2-5; cdr3_aa: CSARRPGAQYF
v_call: TRBV13; j_call: TRBJ1-1; cdr3_aa: CASSSLQGASHTEAFF
v_call: TRBV7-4; j_call: TRBJ1-1; cdr3_aa: CASSRNRDTEAFF
v_call: TRBV9; j_call: TRBJ2-7; cdr3_aa: CASSPRGALSYEQYF
v_call: TRBV7-9; j_call: TRBJ1-3; cdr3_aa: CASRRDRNTIYF
v_call: TRBV18; j_call: TRBJ1-5; cdr3_aa: CASSPLRESNQPQHF
v_call: TRBV19; j_call: TRBJ2-5; cdr3_aa: CATNSGWGQETQYF
v_call: TRBV4-2; j_call: TRBJ2-2; cdr3_aa: CASGTSGGNTGELFF
v_call: TRBV14; j_call: TRBJ2-2; cdr3_aa: CASSQFRTSGNTGELFF
v_call: TRBV5-8; j_call: TRBJ2-5; cdr3_aa: CASSGGLAKQYF
v_call: TRBV7-3; j_call: TRBJ2-1; cdr3_aa: CASSLTRLAGGTYNEQFF
v_call: TRBV27; j_call: TRBJ2-2; cdr3_aa: CASSLDLYTGELFF
v_call: TRBV19; j_call: TRBJ1-1; cdr3_aa: CASSRRAEAFF
v_call: TRBV2; j_call: TRBJ1-5; cdr3_aa: CASSRTFANQPQHF
v_call: TRBV6-4; j_call: TRBJ2-1; cdr3_aa: CASSDGVSYNEQFF
v_call: TRBV10-1; j_call: TRBJ1-1; cdr3_aa: CASSGDTSNTEAFF
v_call: TRBV7-9; j_call: TRBJ2-1; cdr3_aa: CASSKQGDEQFF
v_call: TRBV11-1; j_call: TRBJ1-3; cdr3_aa: CASRQGAFGGNSGNTIYF
v_call: TRBV5-1; j_call: TRBJ1-5; cdr3_aa: CASRYPPGDQPQHF
v_call: TRBV9; j_call: TRBJ2-3; cdr3_aa: CASSPRLAIDTQYF
v_call: TRBV13; j_call: TRBJ1-1; cdr3_aa: CASSNRQELNTEAFF
v_call: TRBV4-1; j_call: TRBJ2-7; cdr3_aa: CASSQGLAGSYEQYF
v_call: TRBV21-1; j_call: TRBJ1-1; cdr3_aa: CASRGQTEAFF
v_call: TRBV2; j_call: TRBJ2-3; cdr3_aa: CARSSGNTDTQYF
v_call: TRBV30; j_call: TRBJ1-5; cdr3_aa: CAWSVQTNQPQHF
v_call: TRBV5-4; j_call: TRBJ2-3; cdr3_aa: CASSLGAGVSTDTQYF
v_call: TRBV19; j_call: TRBJ2-6; cdr3_aa: CASSIAAAASGANVLTF
v_call: TRBV6-1; j_call: TRBJ2-1; cdr3_aa: CASRLAGSGYNEQFF
v_call: TRBV6-1; j_call: TRBJ2-1; cdr3_aa: CASSKQGGNEQFF
v_call: TRBV20-1; j_call: TRBJ1-1; cdr3_aa: CSASRKEAFF
v_call: TRBV5-4; j_call: TRBJ1-1; cdr3_aa: CASSGRGNTEAFF
v_call: TRBV2; j_call: TRBJ1-5; cdr3_aa: CASIKEGTSNQPQHF
v_call: TRBV7-7; j_call: TRBJ2-5; cdr3_aa: CASSGHQETQYF
v_call: TRBV6-4; j_call: TRBJ2-7; cdr3_aa: CASSYGAGPYEQYF